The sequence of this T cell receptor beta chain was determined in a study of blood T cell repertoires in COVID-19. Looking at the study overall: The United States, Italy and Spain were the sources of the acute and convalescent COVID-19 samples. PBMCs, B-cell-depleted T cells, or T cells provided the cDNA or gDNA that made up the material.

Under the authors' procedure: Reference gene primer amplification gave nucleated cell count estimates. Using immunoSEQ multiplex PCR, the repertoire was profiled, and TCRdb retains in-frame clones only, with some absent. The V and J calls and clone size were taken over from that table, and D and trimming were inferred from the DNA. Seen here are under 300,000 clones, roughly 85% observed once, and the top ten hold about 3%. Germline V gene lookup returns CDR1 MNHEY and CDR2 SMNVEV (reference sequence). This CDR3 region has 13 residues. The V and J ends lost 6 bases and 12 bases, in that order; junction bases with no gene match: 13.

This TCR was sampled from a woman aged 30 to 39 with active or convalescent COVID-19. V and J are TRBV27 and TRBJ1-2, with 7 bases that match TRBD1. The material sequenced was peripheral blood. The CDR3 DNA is TGTGCCAGCAGGAAGAGGGGGCAAGATATCGACACCTTC. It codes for CASRKRGQDIDTF.